The entry below describes one T cell receptor (beta chain). Starting material of 500 to 600 ng total RNA yielded TCR beta cDNA via a constant-region primer. Investigators got TCR beta libraries out of three nested multiplex PCR rounds, done with slightly modified ARM-PCR. Forward primers for TRBV1-TRBV30 and a C-beta reverse primer served the first two PCR rounds, at around 11 cycles each. TCRdb reanalysed the multiplex PCR reads using MiXCR and keeps one entry per CDR3 protein. The table includes 44,000 or so distinct CDR3 sequences, roughly 70% detected once. The tissue used was unsorted bulk material of 20-30 mg. RNA and DNA were co-extracted from it with the AllPrep DNA/RNA mini kit. Every tumor sample analyzed contained over 80% viable tumor cells. The data were obtained in a study of tumor-infiltrating lymphocytes in primary liver carcinoma. Germline V gene sequence: CDR1 SGHAT, CDR2 FQDESV (reference sequence). The CDR3 has 14 amino acids. V trimming: 0 bases; J trimming: 4 bases; junction bases outside the gene matches: 3.

The sample consisted of liver tumor tissue from sampling region 5. The subset was: tumor region T5, tumor centre. The genes are TRBV11-1 and TRBJ2-7; TRBD1 aligns across 7 bases. The receptor's source is a man between 35 and 55 years old with primary liver carcinoma and hepatitis B virus infection. The CDR3 region is CASSLAGGAYEQYF. The CDR3 region has the DNA TGTGCCAGCAGCTTAGCAGGGGGCGCGTACGAGCAGTACTTC.